This T cell receptor (beta chain) was observed in a study of T cell repertoires in aging, cancer and after chemotherapy. This CDR3 spans 16 amino acids. V shed 2 bases and J 7 bases; nucleotides not matched to a gene: 11. TCR beta rearrangements were amplified from peripheral blood genomic DNA. This clonotype occurred a few times. Its antigen remains unidentified. Rearranged V-D-J TRB sequences were amplified with a mixed TRB-A/B primer pool. TCRdb reprocessed the multiplex PCR reads via MiXCR and lists one record per CDR3 protein. The sample carries over 9,500 distinct CDR3 sequences, 30% to 40% recorded once. Study outcomes and limitations: Rebound thymic output was suggested by rising median generation probability during chemotherapy in each cancer cohort.

V gene TRBV12-3 or TRBV12-4 combines with J gene TRBJ2-5, with 9 bases that match TRBD2. This TCR was sampled from a human donor in good health. Specimen: blood. The DNA for the CDR3 is TGTGCCAGCAGTTTAATGGCTAGCGGGGACCCTAGGACCCAGTACTTC. Its protein is CASSLMASGDPRTQYF.